This TCR beta chain originates from a study of CD8 T cell repertoires and HIV-1 epitope variants. Study summary: Tested: three Gag epitope families, Nef HW9 and YT9.

The CDR3 totals 14 residues. Between the trimmed V and J ends, which lost 5 bases and 7 bases, there was a span of 12 bases. Germline assignment: CDR1 SGHVS and CDR2 FNYEAQ. This table comes from immunoSEQ multiplex PCR, and its TCRdb copy is limited to in-frame clones, with some not included. The repertoire has more than 85,000 clones, 70% to 75% of them found once; the top ten carry roughly 24%. Sequenced material: uncultured baseline CD8+ T cells from peripheral blood mononuclear cells (PBMCs). The chain joins TRBV7-6 to TRBJ1-6, with D unclear. The sequence came from a male donor with HIV. The CDR3 loop is CASSPRTGNSPLHF. Written as DNA, the CDR3 is TGTGCCAGCAGCCCCAGGACGGGCAATTCACCCCTCCACTTT.